This TCR beta chain was profiled in a study of Ad26.COV2.S vaccination and SARS-CoV-2 variants (dated by TCRdb to 2020 to 2022). Turning to the overall study: Donors in the vaccine arm were drawn from COV1001, a multicentre, randomized, double-blind, placebo-controlled phase I-IIa trial testing Ad26.COV2.S in healthy adults. Participants in the trial were split at random into five groups of five each, receiving low-dose or high-dose Ad26.COV2.S once or twice, or else placebo on both occasions. TCRbeta repertoire sequencing was used to assess the specificity and breadth of SARS-CoV-2-reactive T cell receptors after Ad26.COV2.S vaccination. Investigators did not know the trial group allocation while performing experiments and assessing outcomes. Ad26.COV2.S was given intramuscularly at 5x10^10 or 1x10^11 viral particles, as a single shot or as two shots 56 days apart. A total of 32 samples were included in the TCR-sequenced set, comprising some 20 Ad26.COV2.S vaccine recipients, 5 placebo recipients and 8 SARS-CoV-2 convalescent individuals.

Read against the paper, the sample's treatment or condition label means: approximately 18 received Ad26.COV2.S at low or high dose, single or two shots; about 5 received placebo; per-sample allocation not given. Repertoires of vaccine and placebo recipients were sequenced from samples taken on day 63 after the first injection. In Cohort 1b, 25 or so adults aged 18-55 years were enrolled at a single site in Boston, USA, between 29 July and 7 August 2020. As a vaccine, Ad26.COV2.S was a replication-incompetent adenovirus type 26 vector that expressed a prefusion-stabilized SARS-CoV-2 spike protein derived from the original Wuhan strain. This clone was detected a few times. The specificity of this receptor is unknown. Base qualities were left out, and no much larger clone turns up one base away. Here is what the overall study found, with its caveats: The authors noted that the TCR breadth and depth analyses may have underestimated total T cell responses. The study was not powered for comparison of responses between vaccine doses or regimens. After vaccination, spike-specific CD8+ and CD4+ T cell responses were reported to show substantial breadth. Spike-specific TCR breadth was higher in Ad26.COV2.S recipients than in placebo recipients (P = 0.0014). Vaccine and placebo recipients had similar non-spike TCR breadth, a finding consistent with the vaccine containing only spike.

The immunoSEQ Assay was used to sequence TCRbeta CDR3 regions. After extraction, genomic DNA underwent amplification by bias-controlled multiplex PCR, followed by high-throughput sequencing. Under the source paper's analysis protocol: To quantify the absolute abundance of every unique TCRbeta CDR3 region, sequences were collapsed and filtered. T cell fraction was estimated by normalization of TCRbeta template counts to usable DNA, with usable DNA being measured through amplification of reference genes present in all nucleated cells. Repertoire TCRs were annotated as SARS-CoV-2-specific by exact matching of V gene, CDR3 amino acid sequence and J gene to a known reactive TCR set. The reference SARS-CoV-2 TCR set came from MIRA and was filtered for enrichment in COVID-19-positive ImmuneCODE repertoires, removing public or cross-reactive TCRs. Drawing on the MIRA antigens, annotated TCRs were analysed further at the level of specific ORF or position within ORF. Depth was the summed frequency of annotated unique rearrangements, while breadth was defined as annotated unique rearrangements over total unique productive rearrangements. Two-sided Wilcoxon rank-sum tests were applied when comparing TCR breadth between groups. The table was pulled from immuneACCESS by TCRdb, which kept in-frame rearrangements only. Such tables lose some clones; where checked, under half of the loss comes from unresolved V genes, and the rest has no known cause. V, J and clone size reflect that table, while D and trimming were determined from the DNA. This sample holds around 300,000 clones; around 88% were observed only once. The ten largest clonotypes hold roughly 4.8% of the sample.

This specimen consisted of peripheral blood, obtained in a trial of Ad26.COV2.S vaccine versus placebo. The TCR comes from a person between 18 and 60 years old who received the Ad26.COV2.S COVID-19 vaccine or a placebo.

The CDR3 protein: CASSEERGLTYEQYF. The DNA reads TGTGCCAGCAGTGAAGAGCGGGGGCTAACCTACGAGCAGTACTTC. The V and J genes are TRBV2 and TRBJ2-7; TRBD2 aligns with 8 central bases. The germline V gene encodes CDR1 SNHLY and CDR2 FYNNEI. Trimmed from V: 1 base; trimmed from J: 2 bases; junction bases lacking a gene match: 4. Measured from the cysteine to the phenylalanine, the CDR3 is 15 residues long. Only CDR3 DNA remains: 45 bases, in frame from the first base.